In its sample, the clone carrying this T cell receptor (beta chain) was seen many times. V dropped 2 bases and J dropped 7 bases, with 18 bases sitting between them. The CDR3 runs 16 residues. CDR1 is LNHDA, CDR2 SQIVND, per germline (reference sequence). The data were taken from a study of shared clonotypes between healthy human individuals. Evenly divided among several immunoSEQ plates was the genomic DNA of each subset. The sequencing of unsorted PBMC DNA took place on ten immunoSEQ deep assay plates. How the authors handled the data: Filtering was not the same, since immunoSEQ gave junction-only sequences without quality scores. Sequencing was performed with immunoSEQ multiplex PCR; in TCRdb, only in-frame clones are kept and a portion is missing. From that table come the V and J calls and clone size; the DNA was used to work out D and trimming. The sample has hundreds of thousands of clones, approximately 80% seen once; the top ten hold about 11%.

This chain joins TRBV19 and TRBJ1-5; D is possibly TRBD1 (6 bases). The clonotype was recovered from a woman aged 35 to 49 in good health. Some clones in this sample may be carry-over from other donors' samples. The sample comprised PBMCs. The CDR3 coding sequence is TGTGCCAGTAGTATAATGGGTACAGGGTACAGGCAGCCCCAGCATTTT. Encoded protein: CASSIMGTGYRQPQHF. Full variable domain (outside the CDR3, taken from reference TRBV19 and TRBJ1-5): DGGITQSPKYLFRKEGQNVTLSCEQNLNHDAMYWYRQDPGQGLRLIYYSQIVNDFQKGDIAEGYSVSREKKESFPLTVTSAQKNPTAFYLCASSIMGTGYRQPQHFGDGTRLSIL.